The 22 T cell receptor beta chains given below trace back to one sample, sequenced in a study of CD8 T cells in Susac syndrome. An input of roughly 0.5 to 1 ug of RNA was subjected to reverse transcription using random hexamers. MiXCR was run by TCRdb on the immunoSEQ multiplex PCR reads, yielding one entry per CDR3 protein. Altogether about 100,000 distinct CDR3 sequences are present, 95% being singletons, with the ten largest covering 0.3%. Sequenced: CD8+ T cells from PBMCs. These receptors all come from a human donor with Susac syndrome.

The V gene is TRBV18, the J gene TRBJ1-1; D unresolved. Trimming pared 3 bases from V and 1 base from J, leaving 9 bases between. Germline CDR1 reads KGHSH; CDR2 reads LQKENI. CDR3 length equals 14 residues. The CDR3 spells CASSPASKNTEAFF. The CDR3 nucleotides are TGTGCCAGCTCACCTGCTAGCAAGAACACTGAAGCTTTCTTT.

The chain recombines TRBV5-4 with TRBJ1-2; unclear D gene. The CDR3 contains 13 residues. The V end lost 3 bases, the J end lost 3 bases, and 9 bases lay between the germline ends. Per the germline V gene, CDR1 is SGHNT and CDR2 is YYREEE (reference sequence). The CDR3 region has the DNA TGTGCCAGCAGCTGGGAGGTTGACTATGGCTACACCTTC. Amino acids: CASSWEVDYGYTF.

The gene calls are TRBV27 and TRBJ2-5, with D perhaps TRBD1 or TRBD2 (6 bases each). Between the trimmed V and J ends, which lost 8 bases and 1 base, there was a span of 11 bases. Germline V CDR1 and CDR2: MNHEY, SMNVEV (reference sequence). There are 13 residues in the CDR3. The CDR3 reads CASSWGAQETQYF. CDR3 DNA: TGTGCCAGCTCATGGGGGGCCCAAGAGACCCAGTACTTC.

The rearrangement joins TRBV7-9 to TRBJ2-5, with D tentatively TRBD2 (6 bases). V was clipped by 5 bases and J by 5 bases, with 12 bases between them. This CDR3 region has 13 residues. Germline lookup yields CDR1 SEHNR and CDR2 FQNEAQ (reference sequence). The CDR3 DNA reads as TGTGCCAGCAGCCCGACCCGGGAGGAGACCCAGTACTTC. As protein: CASSPTREETQYF.

V is TRBV12-3 or TRBV12-4 and J is TRBJ1-5, with TRBD1 identical over 8 bases. The CDR3 spans 14 residues. V gave up 6 bases and J gave up 4 bases; unmatched junction bases: 5. CDR3 in DNA: TGTGCCAGCAGACGGACAGGGAGGAATCAGCCCCAGCATTTT. Protein sequence: CASRRTGRNQPQHF.

The V gene is TRBV3-1, the J gene TRBJ2-2, with 7 bases fitting TRBD2. Germline V lookup: CDR1 LGHDT, CDR2 YNNKEL (reference sequence). The CDR3 length is 15 residues. Unmatched junction bases numbered 6, after V lost 4 bases and J lost 4 bases. In DNA, the CDR3 is TGTGCCAGCAGCCTGCTGGGAGGGCCCACCGGGGAGCTGTTTTTT. Its translation is CASSLLGGPTGELFF.

This chain connects TRBV4-1 to TRBJ1-1; 7 nucleotides match TRBD1. The ends lost 2 bases at V and 0 bases at J; junction bases unmatched: 3. The length of the CDR3 is 15 residues. The germline CDR1 and CDR2 sequences are MGHRA and YSYEKL. CDR3 sequence: CASSQNRGMNTEAFF. As DNA, the CDR3 is TGCGCCAGCAGCCAAAACAGGGGAATGAACACTGAAGCTTTCTTT.

The chain carries TRBV5-1 and TRBJ2-3; D remains unclear. Per the germline V gene, CDR1 is SGHRS and CDR2 is YFSETQ. The CDR3 extends over 15 amino acids. V was trimmed by 4 bases and J by 4 bases, leaving 16 bases between them. CDR3 DNA: TGCGCCAGCAGCGTCAACTCAGACGCTTCAGATACGCAGTATTTT. Translation: CASSVNSDASDTQYF.

The J gene is TRBJ2-3, the V gene TRBV29-1; 7 bases are shared with TRBD2. The CDR3 extends over 12 amino acids. Germline values: CDR1 SQVTM, CDR2 ANQGSEA. Trimming cost V 4 bases and J 4 bases; bases outside gene matches: 2. The CDR3 DNA is TGCAGCGTTGGGGGGGGTCCAGATACGCAGTATTTT. It yields the protein CSVGGGPDTQYF.

J is TRBJ1-1 and V is TRBV20-1, with unresolved D. Trimming stripped 5 bases from V and 0 bases from J, with 7 bases between. Germline assignment: CDR1 DFQATT and CDR2 SNEGSKA (reference sequence). The CDR3 length is 12 residues. The chain's CDR3 is CSARTVNTEAFF. CDR3 DNA: TGCAGTGCTCGAACGGTGAACACTGAAGCTTTCTTT.

DNA of the CDR3: TGTGCCAGCAGCCGGCCGGGAAACCAAGAGACCCAGTACTTC. Protein: CASSRPGNQETQYF. This chain joins TRBV7-9 and TRBJ2-5, with D maybe TRBD2 (5 bases). The CDR3 has 14 residues. V shed 5 bases and J shed 0 bases, with 10 bases lying between them. Germline CDR1 is SEHNR and CDR2 is FQNEAQ (reference sequence).

The rearrangement uses TRBV5-4 and TRBJ2-3; D not resolved. The V gene lost 0 bases and the J gene lost 2 bases, with 10 bases spanning the gap. From germline, CDR1 is SGHNT and CDR2 YYREEE (reference sequence). This CDR3 has 15 amino acids. Here the CDR3 DNA reads TGTGCCAGCAGCTTGGATCAGTACTACACAGATACGCAGTATTTT. It translates to CASSLDQYYTDTQYF.

The rearrangement uses TRBV29-1 and TRBJ2-1; no definite D call. Germline CDR1 reads SQVTM; CDR2 reads ANQGSEA. There are 13 residues in the CDR3. The V end was cut by 0 bases, the J end by 7 bases, with 10 bases between. CDR3 protein: CSVEDLEVNEQFF. In nucleotides, the CDR3 is TGCAGCGTTGAAGATCTTGAGGTAAATGAGCAGTTCTTC.

Written as DNA, the CDR3 is TGTGCCACCAGCAGAGATTCCAGGGCCCCTAACTATGGCTACACCTTC. Its protein product is CATSRDSRAPNYGYTF. The J gene is TRBJ1-2, the V gene TRBV15; a possible D gene is TRBD1 (5 bases). From germline, CDR1 is LNHNV and CDR2 YYDKDF (reference sequence). V gave up 0 bases and J gave up 0 bases, with 11 bases separating them. CDR3 length: 16 amino acids.

The CDR3 region has the DNA TGTGCCAGCAACCCTTCAGGGGGCTCCTACAATGAGCAGTTCTTC. It encodes CASNPSGGSYNEQFF. This chain joins TRBV7-8 and TRBJ2-1; 7 nucleotides match TRBD1. Germline V gives CDR1 SGHVS, CDR2 FQNEAQ. The CDR3 loop spans 15 amino acids. V lost 7 bases to trimming and J lost 0 bases; unmatched junction nucleotides: 6.

In DNA form, the CDR3 reads TGTGCCACCAGTGATTTTGGGCAGGGGGCGCAGGAGACCCAGTACTTC. Translated: CATSDFGQGAQETQYF. The chain uses TRBV24-1 and TRBJ2-5; 8 bases are a match to TRBD1. V was pared by 1 base and J by 5 bases, with 8 bases of the junction left unmatched. Germline CDR1 and CDR2: KGHDR and SFDVKD. This CDR3 spans 16 amino acids.

This clonotype was counted once. This chain connects TRBV4-1 to TRBJ2-6; D is unclear. Germline loops: CDR1 MGHRA, CDR2 YSYEKL. The V gene lost 2 bases and the J gene lost 2 bases, with 4 bases spanning the gap. This CDR3 contains 14 residues. This chain's CDR3 is CASSQYTGANVLTF. The DNA for the CDR3 is TGCGCCAGCAGCCAATACACTGGGGCCAACGTCCTGACTTTC.

This chain links TRBV11-2 with TRBJ2-3, with 8 bases fitting TRBD2. This CDR3 has 15 amino acids. Per germline, CDR1 SGHAT and CDR2 FQNNGV. Germline trimming cut 3 bases from V and 10 bases from J; bases unmatched to any gene: 12. CDR3 in amino acids: CASSFERGPPGAQYF. Here the CDR3 DNA reads TGTGCCAGCAGCTTCGAGCGGGGGCCACCGGGGGCGCAGTATTTT.

The CDR3 loop is CASSGLAGAYEQYF. The DNA for the CDR3 is TGTGCCAGCAGCGGACTAGCGGGGGCCTACGAGCAGTACTTC. This chain links TRBV11-2 with TRBJ2-7, with TRBD2 matching 13 bases. Per germline, CDR1 SGHAT and CDR2 FQNNGV. CDR3 length: 14 amino acids. The junction had 0 bases not matched to a gene; V was cut back by 5 bases and J by 2 bases.

The V call is TRBV6-5, the J call TRBJ1-2; D remains unclear. CDR3 size: 17 residues. CDR1 MNHEY and CDR2 SVGAGI come from the germline V gene. The V and J ends lost 4 bases and 0 bases respectively, with 18 bases between them. This CDR3 is CASSSEAGMQANYGYTF. The CDR3 nucleotides are TGTGCCAGCAGTTCCGAAGCCGGCATGCAGGCTAACTATGGCTACACCTTC.

The chain has TRBV6-1 and TRBJ2-1; 8 nucleotides match TRBD1. CDR3 length: 15 residues. The germline gives CDR1 MNHNS, CDR2 SASEGT. J was trimmed by 8 bases and V by 6 bases; bases with no gene match: 12. CDR3 loop: CASSPPRTGNHEQFF. CDR3 DNA sequence: TGTGCCAGCAGCCCACCGAGGACAGGGAATCATGAGCAGTTCTTC.

CDR3 protein: CASSYEPSGELFF. The CDR3 region has the DNA TGTGCCAGCAGTTACGAACCCAGCGGGGAGCTGTTTTTT. The chain recombines TRBV6-2 or TRBV6-3 with TRBJ2-2; D unresolved. V lost 2 bases and J lost 7, with 8 bases in between. Germline CDR1 is MNHEY and CDR2 is SVGEGT. This CDR3 comprises 13 residues.